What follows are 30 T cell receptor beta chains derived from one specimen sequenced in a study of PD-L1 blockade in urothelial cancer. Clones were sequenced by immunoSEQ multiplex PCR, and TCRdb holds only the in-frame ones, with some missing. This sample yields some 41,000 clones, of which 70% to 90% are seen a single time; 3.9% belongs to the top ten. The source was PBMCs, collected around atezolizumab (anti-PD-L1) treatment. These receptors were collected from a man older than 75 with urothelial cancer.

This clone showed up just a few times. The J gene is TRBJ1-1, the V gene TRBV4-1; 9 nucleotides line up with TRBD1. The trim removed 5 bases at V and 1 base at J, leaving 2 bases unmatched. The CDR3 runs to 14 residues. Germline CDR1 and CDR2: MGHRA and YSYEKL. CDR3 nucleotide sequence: TGCGCCAGCAGCTCGGACAGGGGGAACACTGAAGCTTTCTTT. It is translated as CASSSDRGNTEAFF.

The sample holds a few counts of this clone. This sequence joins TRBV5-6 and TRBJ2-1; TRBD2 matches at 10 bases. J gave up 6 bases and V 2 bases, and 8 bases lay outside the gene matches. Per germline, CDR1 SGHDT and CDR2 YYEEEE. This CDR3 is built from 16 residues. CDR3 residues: CASSFMSGRASNEQFF. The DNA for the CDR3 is TGTGCCAGCAGCTTTATGAGCGGGAGGGCGTCCAATGAGCAGTTCTTC.

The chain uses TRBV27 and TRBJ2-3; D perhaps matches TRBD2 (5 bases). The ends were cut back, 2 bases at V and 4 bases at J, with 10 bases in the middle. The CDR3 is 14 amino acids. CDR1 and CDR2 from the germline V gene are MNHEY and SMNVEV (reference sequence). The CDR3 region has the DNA TGTGCCAGCAGTTTAACCCGGACTCCAGATACGCAGTATTTT. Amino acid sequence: CASSLTRTPDTQYF.

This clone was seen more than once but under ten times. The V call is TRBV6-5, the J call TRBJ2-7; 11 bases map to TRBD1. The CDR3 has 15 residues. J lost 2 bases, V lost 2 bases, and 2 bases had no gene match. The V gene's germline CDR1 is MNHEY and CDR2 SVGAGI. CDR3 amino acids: CASSYRDRGTYEQYF. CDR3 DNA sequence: TGTGCCAGCAGTTACCGGGACAGGGGGACCTACGAGCAGTACTTC.

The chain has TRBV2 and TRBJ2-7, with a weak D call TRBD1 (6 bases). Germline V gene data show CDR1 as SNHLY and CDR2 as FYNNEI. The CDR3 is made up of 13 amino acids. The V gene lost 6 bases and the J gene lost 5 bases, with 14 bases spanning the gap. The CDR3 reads CASRNRVSNEQYF. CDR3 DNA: TGTGCCAGCAGAAACAGGGTGTCCAACGAGCAGTACTTC.

CDR3 sequence: CASSDSGGYGYTF. The CDR3, as DNA: TGTGCCAGCAGTGACTCGGGGGGGTACGGCTACACCTTC. The chain is built from TRBV6-4 and TRBJ1-2; D might be TRBD1 (5 bases). Germline V gene data show CDR1 as MRHNA and CDR2 as SNTAGT. The V end was cut by 0 bases, the J end by 8 bases, with 10 bases between. The CDR3 is 13 amino acids.

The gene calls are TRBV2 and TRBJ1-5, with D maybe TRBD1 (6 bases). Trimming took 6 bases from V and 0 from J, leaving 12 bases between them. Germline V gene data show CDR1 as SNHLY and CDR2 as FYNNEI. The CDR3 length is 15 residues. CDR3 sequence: CASRTGTNSNQPQHF. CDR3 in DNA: TGTGCCAGCAGAACCGGGACAAATAGCAATCAGCCCCAGCATTTT.

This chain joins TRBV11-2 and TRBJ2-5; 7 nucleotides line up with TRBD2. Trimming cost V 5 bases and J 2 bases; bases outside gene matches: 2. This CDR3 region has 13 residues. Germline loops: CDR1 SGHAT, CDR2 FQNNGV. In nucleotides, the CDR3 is TGTGCCAGCAGCCTGGGACTACAAGAGACCCAGTACTTC. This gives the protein CASSLGLQETQYF.

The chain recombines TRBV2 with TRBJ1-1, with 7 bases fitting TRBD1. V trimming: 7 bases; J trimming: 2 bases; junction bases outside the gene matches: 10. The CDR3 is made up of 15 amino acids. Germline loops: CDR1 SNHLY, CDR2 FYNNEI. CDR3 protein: CASTPGTATNTEAFF. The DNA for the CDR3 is TGTGCCAGCACCCCAGGGACAGCGACTAACACTGAAGCTTTCTTT.

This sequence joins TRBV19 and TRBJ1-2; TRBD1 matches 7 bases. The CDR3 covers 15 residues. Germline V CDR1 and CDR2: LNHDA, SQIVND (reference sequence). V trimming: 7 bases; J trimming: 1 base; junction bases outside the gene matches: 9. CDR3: CASTQEGTDNYGYTF. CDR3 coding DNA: TGTGCCAGTACCCAAGAAGGGACAGATAACTATGGCTACACCTTC.

The CDR3 coding sequence is TGTGCCAGCCAAACGCGGGACACTGAAGCTTTCTTT. Protein: CASQTRDTEAFF. This chain links TRBV6-5 with TRBJ1-1; D unclear. Deletions cut 8 bases from V and 3 bases from J, with 10 bases between. Germline V CDR1 and CDR2: MNHEY, SVGAGI. This CDR3 contains 12 residues.

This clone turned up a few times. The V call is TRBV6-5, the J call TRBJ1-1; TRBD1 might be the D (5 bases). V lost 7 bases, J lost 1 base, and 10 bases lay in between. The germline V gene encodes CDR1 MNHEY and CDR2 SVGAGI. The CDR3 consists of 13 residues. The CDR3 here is CASTQRGNTEAFF. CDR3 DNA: TGTGCCAGCACCCAAAGGGGGAACACTGAAGCTTTCTTT.

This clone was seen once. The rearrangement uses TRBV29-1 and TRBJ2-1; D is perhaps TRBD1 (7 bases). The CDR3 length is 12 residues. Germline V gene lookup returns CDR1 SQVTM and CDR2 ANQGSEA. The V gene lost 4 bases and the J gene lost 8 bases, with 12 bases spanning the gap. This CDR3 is CSVADRRDEQFF. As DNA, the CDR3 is TGCAGCGTTGCGGACAGGAGGGATGAGCAGTTCTTC.

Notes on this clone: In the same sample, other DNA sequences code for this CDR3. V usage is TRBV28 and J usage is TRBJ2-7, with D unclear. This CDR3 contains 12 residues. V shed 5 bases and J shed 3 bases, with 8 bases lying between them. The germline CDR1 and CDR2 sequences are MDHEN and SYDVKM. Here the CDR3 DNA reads TGTGCCAGCAGTCGCGGATACTACGAGCAGTACTTC. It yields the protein CASSRGYYEQYF. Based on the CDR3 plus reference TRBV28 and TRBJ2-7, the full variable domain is DVKVTQSSRYLVKRTGEKVFLECVQDMDHENMFWYRQDPGLGLRLIYFSYDVKMKEKGDIPEGYSVSREKKERFSLILESASTNQTSMYLCASSRGYYEQYFGPGTRLTVT.

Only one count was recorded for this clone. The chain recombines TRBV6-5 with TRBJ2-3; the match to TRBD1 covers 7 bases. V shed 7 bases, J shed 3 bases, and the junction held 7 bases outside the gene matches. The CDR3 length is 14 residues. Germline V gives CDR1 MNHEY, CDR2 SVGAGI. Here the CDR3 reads CASTDTGVTDTQYF. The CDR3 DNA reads TGTGCCAGCACCGACACAGGGGTTACAGATACGCAGTATTTT.

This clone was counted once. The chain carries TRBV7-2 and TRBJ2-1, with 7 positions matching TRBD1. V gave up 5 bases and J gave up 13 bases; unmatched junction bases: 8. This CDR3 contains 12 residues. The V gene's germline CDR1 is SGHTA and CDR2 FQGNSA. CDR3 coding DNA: TGTGCCAGCAGCCTGGGGACAGTAAAACAGTTCTTC. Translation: CASSLGTVKQFF.

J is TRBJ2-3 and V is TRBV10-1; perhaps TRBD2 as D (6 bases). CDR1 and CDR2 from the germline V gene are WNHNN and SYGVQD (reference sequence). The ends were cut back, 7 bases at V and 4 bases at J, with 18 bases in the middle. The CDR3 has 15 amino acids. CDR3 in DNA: TGCGCCAGCAAAGCCGACGGGGGATCAGCAGATACGCAGTATTTT. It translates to CASKADGGSADTQYF.

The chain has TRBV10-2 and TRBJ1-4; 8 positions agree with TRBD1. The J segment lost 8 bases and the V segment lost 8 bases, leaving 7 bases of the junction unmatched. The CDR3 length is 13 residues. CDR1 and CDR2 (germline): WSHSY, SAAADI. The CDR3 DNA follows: TGCGCCAGCTCGGGGACAGGTGGGGAAAAACTGTTTTTT. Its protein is CASSGTGGEKLFF.

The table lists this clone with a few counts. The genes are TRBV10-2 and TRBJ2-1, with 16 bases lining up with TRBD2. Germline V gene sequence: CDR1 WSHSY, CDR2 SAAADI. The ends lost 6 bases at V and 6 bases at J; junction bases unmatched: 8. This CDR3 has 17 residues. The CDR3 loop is CASRAGLAGGNSNEQFF. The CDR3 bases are TGCGCCAGCAGAGCGGGACTAGCGGGAGGGAATAGCAATGAGCAGTTCTTC.

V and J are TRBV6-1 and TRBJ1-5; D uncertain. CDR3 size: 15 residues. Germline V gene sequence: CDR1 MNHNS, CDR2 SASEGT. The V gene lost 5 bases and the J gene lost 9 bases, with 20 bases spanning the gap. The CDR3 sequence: CASSPHGEEASPQHF. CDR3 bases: TGTGCCAGCAGTCCCCATGGGGAGGAGGCATCGCCCCAGCATTTT.

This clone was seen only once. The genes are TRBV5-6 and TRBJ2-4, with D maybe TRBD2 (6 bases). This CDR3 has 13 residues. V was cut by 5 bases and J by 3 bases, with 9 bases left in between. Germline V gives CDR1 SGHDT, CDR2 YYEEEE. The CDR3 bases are TGTGCCAGCAGGGGGGGAGGCAAAAACATTCAGTACTTC. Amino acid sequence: CASRGGGKNIQYF.

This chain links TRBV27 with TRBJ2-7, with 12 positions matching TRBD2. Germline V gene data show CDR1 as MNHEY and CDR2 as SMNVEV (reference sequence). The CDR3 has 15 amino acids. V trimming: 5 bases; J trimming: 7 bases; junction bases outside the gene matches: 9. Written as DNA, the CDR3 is TGTGCCAGCAGTCCACTAGCGGGAGGACGAGGGGAGCAGTACTTC. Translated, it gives CASSPLAGGRGEQYF.

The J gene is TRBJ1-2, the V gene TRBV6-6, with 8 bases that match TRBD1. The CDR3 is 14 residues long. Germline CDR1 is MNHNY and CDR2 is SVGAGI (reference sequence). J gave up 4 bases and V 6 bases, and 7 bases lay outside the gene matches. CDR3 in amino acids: CASRPDRETYGYTF. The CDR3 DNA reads TGTGCCAGCAGACCGGACAGGGAGACCTATGGCTACACCTTC.

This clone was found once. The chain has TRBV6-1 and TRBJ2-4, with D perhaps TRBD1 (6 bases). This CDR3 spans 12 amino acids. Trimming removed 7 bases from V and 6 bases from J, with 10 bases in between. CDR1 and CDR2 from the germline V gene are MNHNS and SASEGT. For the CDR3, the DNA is TGTGCCAGCAAACTGGACAGAAACATTCAGTACTTC. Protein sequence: CASKLDRNIQYF.

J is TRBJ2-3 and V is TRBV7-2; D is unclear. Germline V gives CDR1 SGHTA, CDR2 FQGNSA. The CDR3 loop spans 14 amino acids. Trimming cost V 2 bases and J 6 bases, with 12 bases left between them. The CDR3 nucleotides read TGTGCCAGCAGCTTACGGCGGAGTAAGGATACGCAGTATTTT. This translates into CASSLRRSKDTQYF.

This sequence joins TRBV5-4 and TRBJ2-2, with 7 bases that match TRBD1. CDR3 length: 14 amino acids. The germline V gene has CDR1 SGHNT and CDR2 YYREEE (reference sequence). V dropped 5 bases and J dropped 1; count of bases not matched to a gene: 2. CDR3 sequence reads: CASRPGGNTGELFF. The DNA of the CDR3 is TGTGCCAGCAGGCCAGGGGGGAACACCGGGGAGCTGTTTTTT.

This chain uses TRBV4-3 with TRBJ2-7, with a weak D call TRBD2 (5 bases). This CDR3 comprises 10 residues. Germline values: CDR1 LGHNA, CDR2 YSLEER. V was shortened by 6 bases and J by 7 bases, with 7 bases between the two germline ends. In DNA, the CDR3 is TGCGCCAGCAGTACGGGGGAGCAGTACTTC. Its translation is CASSTGEQYF.

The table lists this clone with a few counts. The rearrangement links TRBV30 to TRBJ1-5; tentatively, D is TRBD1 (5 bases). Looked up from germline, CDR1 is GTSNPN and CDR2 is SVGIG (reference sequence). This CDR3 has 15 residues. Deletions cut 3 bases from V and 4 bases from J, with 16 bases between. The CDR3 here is CAWSLGGGSNQPQHF. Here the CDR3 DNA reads TGTGCCTGGAGCCTCGGGGGAGGCTCGAATCAGCCCCAGCATTTT.

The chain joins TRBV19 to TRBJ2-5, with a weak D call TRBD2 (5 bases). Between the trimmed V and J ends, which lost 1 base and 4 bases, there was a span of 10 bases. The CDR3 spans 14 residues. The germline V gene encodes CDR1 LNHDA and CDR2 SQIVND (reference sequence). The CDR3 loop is CASSIGGRLETQYF. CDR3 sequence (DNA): TGTGCCAGTAGTATAGGTGGGAGACTAGAGACCCAGTACTTC.

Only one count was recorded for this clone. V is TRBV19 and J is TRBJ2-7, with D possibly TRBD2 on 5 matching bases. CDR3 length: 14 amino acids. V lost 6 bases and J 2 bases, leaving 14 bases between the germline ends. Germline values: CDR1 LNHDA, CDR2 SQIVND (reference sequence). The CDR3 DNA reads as TGTGCCAGTAGCCCGAGGCTAGCCCCCTACGAGCAGTACTTC. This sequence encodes CASSPRLAPYEQYF.